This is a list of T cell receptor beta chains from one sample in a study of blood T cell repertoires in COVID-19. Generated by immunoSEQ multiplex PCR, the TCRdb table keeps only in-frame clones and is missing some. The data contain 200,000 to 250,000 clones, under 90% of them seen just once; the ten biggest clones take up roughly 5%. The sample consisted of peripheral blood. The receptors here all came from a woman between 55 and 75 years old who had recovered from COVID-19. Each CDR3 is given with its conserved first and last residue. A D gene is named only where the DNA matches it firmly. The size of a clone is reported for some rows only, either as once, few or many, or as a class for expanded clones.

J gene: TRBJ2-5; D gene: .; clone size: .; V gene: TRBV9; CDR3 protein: CASSFAGRQETQYF; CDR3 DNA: TGTGCCAGCAGTTTTGCGGGGAGACAAGAGACCCAGTACTTC
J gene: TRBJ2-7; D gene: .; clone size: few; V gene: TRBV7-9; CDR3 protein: CASSLVRGTNSYEQYF; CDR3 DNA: TGTGCCAGCAGCTTAGTGAGGGGGACCAACTCCTACGAGCAGTACTTC
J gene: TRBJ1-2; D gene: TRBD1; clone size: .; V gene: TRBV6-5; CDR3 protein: CASSWGQGNGYTF; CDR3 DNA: TGTGCCAGCAGTTGGGGACAGGGGAATGGCTACACCTTC
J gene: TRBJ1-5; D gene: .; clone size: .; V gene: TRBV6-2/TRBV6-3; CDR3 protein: CASSYSSALRNQPQHF; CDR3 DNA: TGTGCCAGCAGTTACTCGTCTGCACTACGCAATCAGCCCCAGCATTTT
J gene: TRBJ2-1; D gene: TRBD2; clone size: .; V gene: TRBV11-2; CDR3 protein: CASRKTSGGRHEQFF; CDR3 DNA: TGTGCCAGTAGAAAGACTAGCGGGGGGAGGCATGAGCAGTTCTTC
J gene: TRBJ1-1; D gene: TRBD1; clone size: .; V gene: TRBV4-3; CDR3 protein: CASSQTLAGTGDDLEAFF; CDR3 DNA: TGCGCCAGCAGCCAGACTCTCGCCGGGACAGGGGATGATCTTGAAGCTTTCTTT
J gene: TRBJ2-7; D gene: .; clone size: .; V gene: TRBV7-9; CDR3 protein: CASSLGGQSEQYF; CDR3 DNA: TGTGCCAGCAGCTTAGGAGGGCAGTCCGAGCAGTACTTC
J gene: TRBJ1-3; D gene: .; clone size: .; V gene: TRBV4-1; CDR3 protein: CASSQENGDTIYF; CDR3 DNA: TGCGCCAGCAGCCAGGAAAACGGAGACACCATATATTTT
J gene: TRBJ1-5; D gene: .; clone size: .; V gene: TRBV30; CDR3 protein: CAWSVHSGEPQHF; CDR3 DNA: TGTGCCTGGAGTGTACATTCAGGGGAGCCCCAGCATTTT
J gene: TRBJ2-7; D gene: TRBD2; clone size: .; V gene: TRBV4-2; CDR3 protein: CASSPSSGAYEQYF; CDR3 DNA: TGTGCCAGCAGCCCGTCTAGCGGAGCCTACGAGCAGTACTTC
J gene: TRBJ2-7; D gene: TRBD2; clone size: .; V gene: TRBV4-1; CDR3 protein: CASSPSRLAGSYEQYF; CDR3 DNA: TGCGCCAGCAGCCCCTCCAGACTAGCGGGGAGCTACGAGCAGTACTTC
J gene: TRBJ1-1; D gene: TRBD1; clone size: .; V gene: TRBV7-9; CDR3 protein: CASSPRQGAEAFF; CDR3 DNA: TGTGCCAGCAGCCCTAGACAGGGGGCTGAAGCTTTCTTT
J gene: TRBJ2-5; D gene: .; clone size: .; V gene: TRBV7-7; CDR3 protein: CASSLVASAAQETQYF; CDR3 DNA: TGTGCTAGCAGCTTAGTGGCTAGCGCCGCCCAAGAGACCCAGTACTTC
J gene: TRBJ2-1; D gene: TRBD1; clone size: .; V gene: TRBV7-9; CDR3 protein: CASSSFGTGGNEQFF; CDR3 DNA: TGTGCCAGCAGCTCCTTTGGGACAGGGGGGAATGAGCAGTTCTTC
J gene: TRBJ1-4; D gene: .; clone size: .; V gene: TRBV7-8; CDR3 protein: CASSRLQGGYEKLFF; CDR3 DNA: TGTGCCAGCAGCCGGCTACAGGGTGGTTATGAAAAACTGTTTTTT
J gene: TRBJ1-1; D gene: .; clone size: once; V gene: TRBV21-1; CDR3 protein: CASSKVPGQGAMNTEAFF; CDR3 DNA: TGTGCCAGCAGCAAAGTTCCGGGACAGGGGGCGATGAACACTGAAGCTTTCTTT
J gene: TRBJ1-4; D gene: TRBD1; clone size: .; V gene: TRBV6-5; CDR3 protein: CASWAGGEKLFF; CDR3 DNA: TGTGCCAGCTGGGCAGGGGGTGAAAAACTGTTTTTT
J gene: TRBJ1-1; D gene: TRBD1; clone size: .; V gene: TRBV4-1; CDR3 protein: CASSHGQEYTEAFF; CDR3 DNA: TGCGCCAGCAGCCACGGACAGGAATACACTGAAGCTTTCTTT
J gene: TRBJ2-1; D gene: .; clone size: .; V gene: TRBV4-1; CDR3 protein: CASSRAERSYNEQFF; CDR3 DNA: TGCGCCAGCAGCCGGGCTGAGCGGTCCTACAATGAGCAGTTCTTC
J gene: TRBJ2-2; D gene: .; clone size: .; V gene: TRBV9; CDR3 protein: CASSAYTGELFF; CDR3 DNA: TGTGCCAGCAGCGCTTACACCGGGGAGCTGTTTTTT
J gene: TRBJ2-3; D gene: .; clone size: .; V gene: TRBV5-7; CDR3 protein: CASSFAGTSTTDTQYF; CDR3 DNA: TGTGCCAGCAGCTTCGCCGGGACTTCGACCACAGATACGCAGTATTTT
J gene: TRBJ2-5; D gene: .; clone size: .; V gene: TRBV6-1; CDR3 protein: CASSEWGRETQYF; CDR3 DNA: TGTGCCAGCAGTGAATGGGGGAGGGAGACCCAGTACTTC
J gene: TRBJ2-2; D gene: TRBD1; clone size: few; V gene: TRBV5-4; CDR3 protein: CASSSGQGRGGTGELFF; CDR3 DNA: TGTGCCAGCAGTAGTGGACAGGGGAGAGGGGGCACCGGGGAGCTGTTTTTT
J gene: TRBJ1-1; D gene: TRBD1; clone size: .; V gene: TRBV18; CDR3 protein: CASSRQGMDTEAFF; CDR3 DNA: TGTGCCAGCTCACGACAGGGGATGGACACTGAAGCTTTCTTT
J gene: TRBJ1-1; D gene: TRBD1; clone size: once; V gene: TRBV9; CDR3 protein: CASSVGTGEREAFF; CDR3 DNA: TGTGCCAGCAGCGTAGGGACAGGGGAGAGGGAAGCTTTCTTT
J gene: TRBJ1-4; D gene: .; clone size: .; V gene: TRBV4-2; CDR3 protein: CASSQDLQSEKLFF; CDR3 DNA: TGTGCCAGCAGCCAAGATCTTCAGTCTGAAAAACTGTTTTTT
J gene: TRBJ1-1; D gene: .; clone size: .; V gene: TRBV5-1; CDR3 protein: CASSQQTANTEAFF; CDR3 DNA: TGCGCCAGCAGCCAGCAGACAGCGAACACTGAAGCTTTCTTT
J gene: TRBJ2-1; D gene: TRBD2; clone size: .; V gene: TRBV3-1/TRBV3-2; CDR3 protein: CASSPTGTSQFF; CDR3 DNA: TGTGCCAGCAGCCCTACCGGGACTAGTCAGTTCTTC
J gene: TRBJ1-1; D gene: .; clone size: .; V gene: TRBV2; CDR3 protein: CASSDQGLGGTEAFF; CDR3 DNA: TGTGCCAGCAGTGACCAGGGGTTAGGCGGCACTGAAGCTTTCTTT
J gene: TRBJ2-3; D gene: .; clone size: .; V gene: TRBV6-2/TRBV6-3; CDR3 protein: CASSQSDPWTPSTTDTQYF; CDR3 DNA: TGTGCCAGCAGTCAATCCGACCCTTGGACTCCCTCCACCACAGATACGCAGTATTTT
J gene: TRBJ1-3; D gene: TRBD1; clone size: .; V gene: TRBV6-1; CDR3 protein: CASSTRDRATNTIYF; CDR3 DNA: TGTGCCAGCAGTACCAGGGACAGGGCGACAAACACCATATATTTT
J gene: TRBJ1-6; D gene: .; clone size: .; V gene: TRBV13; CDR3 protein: CASSVRTYNSPLHF; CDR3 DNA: TGTGCCAGCAGCGTTAGGACTTATAATTCACCCCTCCACTTT
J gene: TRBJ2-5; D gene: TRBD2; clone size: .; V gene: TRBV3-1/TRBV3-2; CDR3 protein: CASRDSGGAETQYF; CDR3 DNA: TGTGCCAGCAGAGATAGCGGGGGGGCAGAGACCCAGTACTTC
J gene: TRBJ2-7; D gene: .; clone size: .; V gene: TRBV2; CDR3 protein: CASALFNSLLKGYEQYF; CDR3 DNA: TGTGCCAGCGCGTTATTCAACAGCTTACTCAAAGGCTACGAGCAGTACTTC
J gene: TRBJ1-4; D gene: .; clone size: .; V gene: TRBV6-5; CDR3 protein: CASSYSKQFNEKLFF; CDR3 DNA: TGTGCCAGCAGTTACTCGAAACAATTTAATGAAAAACTGTTTTTT
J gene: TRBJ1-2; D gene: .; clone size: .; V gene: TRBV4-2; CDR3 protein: CASSGRQAANYGYTF; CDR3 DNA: TGTGCCAGCAGCGGGAGACAGGCAGCTAACTATGGCTACACCTTC
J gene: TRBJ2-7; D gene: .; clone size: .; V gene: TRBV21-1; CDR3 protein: CASSKCRPLNGTYEQYF; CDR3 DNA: TGTGCCAGCAGCAAGTGCCGCCCCCTCAACGGGACCTACGAGCAGTACTTC
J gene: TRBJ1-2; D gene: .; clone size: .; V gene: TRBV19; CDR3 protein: CASSRAGAAINTF; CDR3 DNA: TGTGCCAGTAGTCGGGCAGGGGCCGCCATCAACACCTTC
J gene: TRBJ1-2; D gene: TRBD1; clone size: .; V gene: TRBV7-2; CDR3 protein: CASSLEGQGRIYGYTF; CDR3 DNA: TGTGCCAGCAGCTTAGAAGGACAGGGGCGGATCTATGGCTACACCTTC
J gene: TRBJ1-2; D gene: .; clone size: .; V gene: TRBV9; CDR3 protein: CASSSGQLQPYGYTF; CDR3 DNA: TGTGCCAGCAGCTCAGGACAGCTCCAACCCTATGGCTACACCTTC
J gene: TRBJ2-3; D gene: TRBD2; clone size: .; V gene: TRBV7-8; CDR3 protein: CASSTETSADTQYF; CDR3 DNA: TGTGCCAGCAGCACTGAGACTAGCGCAGATACGCAGTATTTT
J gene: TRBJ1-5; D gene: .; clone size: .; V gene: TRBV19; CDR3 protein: CASSRSQMKQQPQHF; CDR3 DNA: TGTGCCAGTTCAAGGTCACAGATGAAGCAGCAGCCCCAGCATTTT
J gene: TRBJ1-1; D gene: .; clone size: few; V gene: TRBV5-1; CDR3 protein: CASSLEGGVNTEAFF; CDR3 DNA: TGCGCCAGCAGCCTAGAAGGGGGAGTGAACACTGAAGCTTTCTTT
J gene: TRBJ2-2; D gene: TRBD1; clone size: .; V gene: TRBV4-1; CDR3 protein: CASSRTGNTGELFF; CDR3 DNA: TGCGCCAGCAGCAGGACAGGGAACACCGGGGAGCTGTTTTTT
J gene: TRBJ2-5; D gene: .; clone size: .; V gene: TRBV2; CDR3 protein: CASSRETQYF; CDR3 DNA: TGTGCCAGCAGCCGGGAGACCCAGTACTTC
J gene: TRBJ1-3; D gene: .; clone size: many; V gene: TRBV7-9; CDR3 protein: CASSLGLDGSSGNTIYF; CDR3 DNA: TGTGCCAGCAGCTTAGGTTTGGACGGGAGCTCTGGAAACACCATATATTTT